Presented here are 22 T cell receptor beta chains from one specimen sequenced in a study of T-cell memory formation after mild COVID-19. TCRdb re-analysed the 5' RACE reads in MiXCR, keeping a single row per CDR3 protein. This table holds roughly 320,000 distinct CDR3 sequences, under 30% found once. Input material: PBMCs or a T cell subset sorted from them (not recorded which). These receptors were collected from an adult woman who had mild COVID-19 (a few samples of this study predate the infection). Cell type and time point are not known.

This clonotype has a handful of counts. The V gene is TRBV11-2, the J gene TRBJ2-3; D possibly matches TRBD1 or TRBD2 (6 bases each). V lost 3 bases and J 5 bases, leaving 15 bases between the germline ends. This CDR3 contains 15 residues. Germline V lookup: CDR1 SGHAT, CDR2 FQNNGV. The CDR3 is CASSLWDIGGDTQYF. CDR3 nucleotides: TGTGCCAGCAGCTTGTGGGACATCGGGGGAGATACGCAGTATTTT.

The rearrangement uses TRBV12-3 or TRBV12-4 and TRBJ1-1; 9 positions match TRBD1. The ends lost 5 bases at V and 2 bases at J; junction bases unmatched: 6. The length of the CDR3 is 15 residues. The DNA for the CDR3 is TGTGCCAGCAGTCGGACGGGACAGGGTAACACTGAAGCTTTCTTT. This gives the protein CASSRTGQGNTEAFF.

This rearrangement joins TRBV7-9 to TRBJ2-7; 7 bases match TRBD1. The CDR3 is made up of 11 amino acids. The V gene's germline CDR1 is SEHNR and CDR2 FQNEAQ (reference sequence). Trimming removed 5 bases from V and 11 bases from J; junction bases left unmatched: 6. As DNA, the CDR3 is TGTGCCAGCAGCGTCCAGGGGGTAAAGTACTTC. Its protein product is CASSVQGVKYF.

The chain employs TRBV7-9 and TRBJ2-7; 9 bases line up with TRBD1. The CDR3 loop spans 15 amino acids. Germline V gene sequence: CDR1 SEHNR, CDR2 FQNEAQ (reference sequence). J lost 9 bases, V lost 5 bases, and 14 bases had no gene match. The CDR3 bases are TGTGCCAGCAGCGCCGACAGGGGGTCGTTCGGCGGGCAGTACTTC. Its protein product is CASSADRGSFGGQYF.

The chain couples TRBV6-5 to TRBJ1-6; TRBD1 aligns across 9 bases. The CDR3 sequence is 16 residues long. V was pared by 1 base and J by 7 bases, with 5 bases of the junction left unmatched. Germline CDR1 and CDR2: MNHEY and SVGAGI. For the CDR3, the DNA is TGTGCCAGCAGTTACTGGGACAGGGCCCAAAATTCACCCCTCCACTTT. Translation: CASSYWDRAQNSPLHF.

The gene calls are TRBV20-1 and TRBJ2-1, with D possibly matching TRBD1 (5 bases). The germline CDR1 and CDR2 sequences are DFQATT and SNEGSKA (reference sequence). Trimming cost V 1 base and J 2 bases, with 6 bases left between them. CDR3 size: 13 residues. DNA of the CDR3: TGCAGTGCTAGAGGGGGCACCTACAATGAGCAGTTCTTC. It yields the protein CSARGGTYNEQFF.

V gene TRBV20-1 combines with J gene TRBJ1-5; TRBD1 aligns across 7 bases. Germline-derived CDR1 and CDR2 are DFQATT and SNEGSKA (reference sequence). The V gene end was trimmed by 3 bases and the J gene end by 8 bases; junction bases not matched to a gene: 10. This CDR3 comprises 14 residues. In nucleotides, the CDR3 is TGCAGTGCTAGCAGGGGGGATACGGGAAAGCCCCAGCATTTT. Translated, it gives CSASRGDTGKPQHF.

This clonotype was seen a few times. The chain combines TRBV20-1 with TRBJ1-5; tentatively, D is TRBD1 (6 bases). Trimming removed 5 bases from V and 9 bases from J, with 17 bases in between. This CDR3 comprises 13 residues. Germline V gives CDR1 DFQATT, CDR2 SNEGSKA (reference sequence). CDR3 nucleotide sequence: TGCAGTGCTGCCGGGACACCGGGCCGGCCCCAGCATTTT. As protein: CSAAGTPGRPQHF.

CDR3 nucleotides: TGTGCCAGCAGAGGAGGGTCAGGTAGCACAGATACGCAGTATTTT. Translation gives CASRGGSGSTDTQYF. The V gene is TRBV18, the J gene TRBJ2-3; D is possibly TRBD2 (6 bases). Trimming left V 8 bases short and J 0 bases short, with 15 bases between. The CDR3 loop spans 15 amino acids. The germline V gene has CDR1 KGHSH and CDR2 LQKENI.

V usage is TRBV5-1 and J usage is TRBJ1-1; 8 bases line up with TRBD1. The trim removed 4 bases at V and 4 bases at J, leaving 9 bases unmatched. In germline, CDR1 is SGHRS, CDR2 YFSETQ. The CDR3 runs 15 residues. CDR3 loop: CASSPGTGSFTEAFF. The CDR3 DNA sequence: TGCGCCAGCAGCCCAGGGACAGGCTCATTCACTGAAGCTTTCTTT.

This clonotype appeared a few times. This sequence joins TRBV12-3 or TRBV12-4 and TRBJ2-7; D might be TRBD1 or TRBD2, each matching 5 bases. Between the trimmed V and J ends, which lost 2 bases and 3 bases, there was a span of 14 bases. The CDR3 contains 15 residues. The CDR3: CASSLSGANNYEQYF. CDR3 in DNA: TGTGCCAGCAGTTTATCCGGGGCAAATAACTACGAGCAGTACTTC.

This chain uses TRBV7-9 with TRBJ2-7; D is perhaps TRBD2 (6 bases). Germline V gene data show CDR1 as SEHNR and CDR2 as FQNEAQ (reference sequence). The CDR3 is made up of 15 amino acids. With 1 base removed from V and 5 bases from J, the gap between germline ends came to 15 bases. The CDR3 loop is CASSLEDGSIHEQYF. For the CDR3, the DNA is TGTGCCAGCAGCTTAGAAGACGGGAGTATCCACGAGCAGTACTTC.

V gene TRBV12-3 or TRBV12-4 combines with J gene TRBJ2-1; D not resolved. V lost 6 bases and J lost 5, with 5 bases in between. CDR3 size: 11 residues. CDR3 sequence reads: CASRIDNEQFF. CDR3 bases: TGTGCCAGCAGAATCGACAATGAGCAGTTCTTC.

This clonotype was detected only a few times. This sequence joins TRBV6-1 and TRBJ1-5; tentative D call: TRBD1 (5 bases). V shed 3 bases and J shed 6 bases, with 6 bases lying between them. Germline V gene data show CDR1 as MNHNS and CDR2 as SASEGT. The CDR3 is made up of 12 amino acids. The DNA of the CDR3 is TGTGCCAGCAGTGAGGGGCCTCAGCCCCAGCATTTT. This translates into CASSEGPQPQHF.

This clonotype was seen only a few times. The CDR3, as DNA: TGTGCCACCAGTGATGGGGGAGGCCCGGGCACCGGGGAGCTGTTTTTT. Its translation: CATSDGGGPGTGELFF. J is TRBJ2-2 and V is TRBV24-1; the D gene is possibly TRBD2 (6 bases). V was clipped by 3 bases and J by 4 bases, with 14 bases between them. The germline gives CDR1 KGHDR, CDR2 SFDVKD. The CDR3 is 16 amino acids.

This sequence joins TRBV6-5 and TRBJ2-7; tentatively, D is TRBD2 (5 bases). Germline CDR1 MNHEY, CDR2 SVGAGI. V dropped 8 bases and J dropped 8 bases, with 19 bases sitting between them. The CDR3 extends over 13 amino acids. CDR3 sequence: CASGEPQAGKQYF. The CDR3 DNA is TGTGCCAGCGGGGAGCCCCAGGCTGGAAAGCAGTACTTC.

This clonotype came up a few times. The chain carries TRBV4-2 and TRBJ1-6; no clear D. Germline lookup yields CDR1 LGHNA and CDR2 YNFKEQ. V was trimmed by 4 bases and J by 7 bases, leaving 11 bases between them. The CDR3 totals 14 residues. CDR3 sequence (DNA): TGTGCCAGCAGCCCATCCGGGCCGAATTCACCCCTCCACTTT. Its protein is CASSPSGPNSPLHF.

Points on this clonotype: Being one base from a much bigger clone, this may be a read error. The chain couples TRBV15 to TRBJ2-7, with a tentative D call TRBD2 (5 bases). The germline V and J ends were trimmed by 7 bases and 1 base, with 11 bases remaining between them. The CDR3 consists of 13 residues. CDR1 and CDR2 (germline): LNHNV, YYDKDF (reference sequence). In DNA, the CDR3 is TGTGCCACCACCCGAGGGTTATCCTACGAGCAGTACTTC. Translated, it gives CATTRGLSYEQYF.

J is TRBJ2-7 and V is TRBV5-4, with 10 bases that match TRBD2. V shed 3 bases, J shed 2 bases, and the junction held 5 bases outside the gene matches. From germline, CDR1 is SGHNT and CDR2 YYREEE (reference sequence). The CDR3 consists of 15 residues. DNA of the CDR3: TGTGCCAGCAGCTCCGGGACTAGCGCCGCCTACGAGCAGTACTTC. It specifies CASSSGTSAAYEQYF.

This rearrangement joins TRBV4-2 to TRBJ2-7; 8 bases match TRBD2. The germline gives CDR1 LGHNA, CDR2 YNFKEQ. There are 18 residues in the CDR3. Trimming took 1 base from V and 2 from J; bases not matched to a gene: 13. The CDR3 protein is CASSQGFMGAGATYEQYF. CDR3 DNA sequence: TGTGCCAGCAGCCAAGGATTCATGGGAGCGGGAGCGACCTACGAGCAGTACTTC.

This clonotype was detected a few times. The chain carries TRBV11-2 and TRBJ2-5; either TRBD1 or TRBD2 may fit D (5 bases each). V shed 2 bases and J shed 5 bases, with 15 bases lying between them. Germline loops: CDR1 SGHAT, CDR2 FQNNGV. This CDR3 has 15 amino acids. CDR3 amino acids: CASSLRDLNQETQYF. CDR3 bases: TGTGCCAGCAGCTTACGGGACCTTAATCAGGAGACCCAGTACTTC.

This clonotype was detected a few times. The chain is built from TRBV12-3 or TRBV12-4 and TRBJ2-7, with 9 nucleotides matching TRBD2. This CDR3 is built from 14 residues. The J segment lost 6 bases and the V segment lost 6 bases, leaving 9 bases of the junction unmatched. CDR3 in DNA: TGTGCCAGCAGAGGACTAGCGAAACCTAGCGAGCAGTACTTC. The encoded protein is CASRGLAKPSEQYF.